Included here is one T cell receptor beta chain sequence, with context. This clonotype has at least ten counts. Its antigen has not been determined. The input lacks base qualities; no much larger clone sits a single base away. In the paper's terms, the treatment or condition label means: live attenuated yellow fever vaccine strain. A standard Ficoll-Paque protocol was used to isolate PBMCs from peripheral blood. Dynabeads CD4 and CD8 positive selection kits were used to isolate the CD4 and CD8 T-cell fractions. RNA was extracted with TriZol from bulk PBMCs, CD4 and CD8 fractions, and dextramer-positive and dextramer-negative fractions. The data derive from a study of T cells after yellow fever vaccination (dated by TCRdb to between 2018 and 2021). In terms of the full investigation: The SMART-Seq v4 Ultra Low Input RNA kit was used to prepare libraries from fractions with low cell numbers. To follow T-cell clones before and after primary and booster YFV17D yellow fever vaccination, bulk TCR alpha and beta repertoires were sequenced over time. The cohort comprised two healthy male donors, one aged 18 to 30 and one aged 30 to 40 years. Bulk PBMC replicates and cell subsets were isolated from blood drawn at multiple timepoints before and after both primary and secondary immunization. Broad study findings and their caveats: The study included only a couple of donors, which limits how far the findings can be generalized. Compared with the primary T-cell response, the secondary T-cell response was faster but weaker, reaching its peak on day 5 rather than on day 15. A small share of clonotypes was detected in both CD4 and CD8 compartments, with the overlap likely arising from convergent recombination. Most clones expanded after primary vaccination (almost 97% of CD4 and roughly 90% of CD8) were re-detected after the booster, suggesting that broad memory maintenance occurred. Computational filtering was required because FACS-sorted repertoires could contain abundant contaminating clonotypes from the bulk population.

TCR cDNA was synthesized by 5'RACE template switching, through which a universal primer site and unique molecular identifiers were introduced. Priming of cDNA synthesis was performed from both the TCR alpha and TCR beta constant segments. Libraries were amplified in two PCR steps, with sample barcodes and sequencing adapters added in the second step. Libraries were sequenced on Illumina HiSeq 2500 (2x100 bp) or NovaSeq (2x150 bp). From the authors' description of their analysis: Reads were demultiplexed and collapsed into UMI consensus sequences with MIGEC, and V(D)J alignment was performed with MiXCR. Vaccine-responding clonotypes were defined with edgeR using replicate PBMC samples, requiring FDR below 0.01 and a log2 fold change above 5 up to day 15. CD4 or CD8 identity was assigned to each bulk clonotype according to whether the clonotype was present at higher abundance in the sequenced CD4 repertoire or the sequenced CD8 repertoire. Using fastp trimming at Q25 and MiXCR clonotype assembly, TCRdb reanalyzed the public sequencing data and kept in-frame beta chains. Rows matching on CDR3 protein sequence are summarized as one entry with the most common DNA and genes. TCRdb's processing, not the study's, gives the V and J calls here. This sample holds 240,000 or so distinct CDR3 sequences; 6.5% to 8.5% were observed only once. About 0.9% of the sample goes to the ten largest clones.

Clipping removes 7 bases from V and 4 bases from J, with 7 as the unmatched junction base count. The germline V gene supplies CDR1 SQVTM and CDR2 ANQGSEA. Measured from the cysteine to the phenylalanine, the CDR3 is 13 residues long. Kept here is only the CDR3 DNA, which spans 39 bases and is read in frame from base 1. The rearrangement joined TRBV29-1 to TRBJ2-7, and 10 junction bases match TRBD1. The source was CD4+ T cells sorted from PBMCs, collected 15 days after the yellow fever booster vaccination. This TCR came from a man in his thirties or forties who received the YFV17D yellow fever vaccine. The bases are TGCAGCGCCGGCCGGGACAGGGGTTACGAGCAGTACTTC. Translated, this is CSAGRDRGYEQYF.